Here is one T cell receptor (beta chain) with its context. Its antigen is still unknown. The sample belongs to a study of graft-versus-host responses after intestinal transplantation. Broader study findings: Recipient bone marrow held GvH clones, some seen earlier in ileum or blood. Individuals who had graft-donor T cell macrochimerism had allografts that showed high graft-versus-host to host-versus-graft clonal ratios.

The CDR3 contains 15 residues. Trimming left V 1 base short and J 0 bases short, with 9 bases between. CDR1 and CDR2 from the germline V gene are SGHVS and FQNEAQ. Libraries were prepared by immunoSEQ multiplex PCR; TCRdb keeps only in-frame clonotypes and omits some of them. The data hold about 120,000 clones, with around 90% observed a single time. The specimen was unstimulated CD4+ T cells sorted from spleen or lymph node cells, collected before transplant. The receptor was isolated from a human donor who was the organ donor for an intestinal transplant. The rearrangement uses TRBV7-8 and TRBJ1-1; D is perhaps TRBD1 (5 bases). In nucleotides, the CDR3 is TGTGCCAGCAGCTTAGGACGGGGGATGAACACTGAAGCTTTCTTT. Its translation: CASSLGRGMNTEAFF.